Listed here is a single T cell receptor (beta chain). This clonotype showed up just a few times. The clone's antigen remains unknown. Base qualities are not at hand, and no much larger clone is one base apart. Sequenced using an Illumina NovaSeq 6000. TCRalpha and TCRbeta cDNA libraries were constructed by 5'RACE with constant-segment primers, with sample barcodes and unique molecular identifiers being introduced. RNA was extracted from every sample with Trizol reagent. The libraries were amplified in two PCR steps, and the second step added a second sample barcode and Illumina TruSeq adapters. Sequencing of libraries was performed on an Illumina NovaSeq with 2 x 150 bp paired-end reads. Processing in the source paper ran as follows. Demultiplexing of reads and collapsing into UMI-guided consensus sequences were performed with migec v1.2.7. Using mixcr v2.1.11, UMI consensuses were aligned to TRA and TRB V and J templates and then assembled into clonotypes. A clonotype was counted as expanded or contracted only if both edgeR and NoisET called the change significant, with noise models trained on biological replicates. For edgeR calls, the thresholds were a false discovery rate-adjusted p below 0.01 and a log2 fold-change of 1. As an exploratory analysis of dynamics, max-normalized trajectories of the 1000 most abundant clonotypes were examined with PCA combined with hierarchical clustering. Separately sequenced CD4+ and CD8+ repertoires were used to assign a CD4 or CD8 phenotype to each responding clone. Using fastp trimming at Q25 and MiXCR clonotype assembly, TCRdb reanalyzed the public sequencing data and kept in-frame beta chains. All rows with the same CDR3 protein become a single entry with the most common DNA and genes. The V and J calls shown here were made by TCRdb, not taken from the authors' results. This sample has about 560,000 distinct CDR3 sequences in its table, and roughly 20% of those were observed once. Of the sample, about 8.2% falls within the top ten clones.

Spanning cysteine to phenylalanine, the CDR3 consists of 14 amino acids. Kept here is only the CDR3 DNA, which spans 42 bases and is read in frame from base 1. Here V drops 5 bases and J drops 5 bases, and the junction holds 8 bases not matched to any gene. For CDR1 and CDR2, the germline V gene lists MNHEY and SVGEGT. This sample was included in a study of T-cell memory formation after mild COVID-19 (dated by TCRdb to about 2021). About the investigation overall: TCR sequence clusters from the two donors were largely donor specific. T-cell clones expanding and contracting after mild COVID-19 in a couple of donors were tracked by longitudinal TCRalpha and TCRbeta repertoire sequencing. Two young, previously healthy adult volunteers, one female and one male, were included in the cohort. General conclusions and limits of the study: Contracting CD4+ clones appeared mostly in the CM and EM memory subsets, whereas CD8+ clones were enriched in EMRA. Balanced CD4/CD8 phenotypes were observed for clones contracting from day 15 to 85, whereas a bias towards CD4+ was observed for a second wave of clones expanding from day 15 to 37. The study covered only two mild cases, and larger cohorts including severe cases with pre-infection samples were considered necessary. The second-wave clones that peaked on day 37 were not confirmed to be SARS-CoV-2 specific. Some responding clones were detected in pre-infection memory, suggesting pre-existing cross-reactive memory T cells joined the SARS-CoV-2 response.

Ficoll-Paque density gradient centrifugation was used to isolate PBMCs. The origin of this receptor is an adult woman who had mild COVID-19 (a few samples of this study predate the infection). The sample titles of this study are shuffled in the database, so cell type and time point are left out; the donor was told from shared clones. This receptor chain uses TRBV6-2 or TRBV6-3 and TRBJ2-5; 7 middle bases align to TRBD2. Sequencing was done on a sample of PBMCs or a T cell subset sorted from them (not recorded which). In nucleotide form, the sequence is TGTGCCAGCAGTAAAAGACTAGCCGGCGAGACCCAGTACTTC. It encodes CASSKRLAGETQYF.